This entry describes one TCR beta chain. Its antigen remains unidentified. Time point of the sample: week 11, during vaccination. Every single dose of the vaccine, 300 ug of mutant IDH1 20-mer peptide, came with topical imiquimod. Tumors from donors were new WHO grade 3 or 4 IDH1-mutant astrocytomas with ATRX loss. Germline lookup yields CDR1 MGHRA and CDR2 YSYEKL. CDR3 length equals 15 residues. Trimming cost V 4 bases and J 1 base, with 13 bases left between them. Method: immunoSEQ multiplex PCR; TCRdb's copy keeps in-frame clones and lacks some. The sample has more than 30,000 clones; almost 90% are singletons. The entry originates in a study of a mutant IDH1 vaccine in newly diagnosed glioma. Study at large: Vaccination followed radiotherapy alone by 4-6 weeks, or accompanied temozolomide cycles. Former treatment meant radiotherapy, temozolomide, or both; the majority had gotten both. Findings of the study overall: It seemed that pseudoprogression was not linked to changes in the top peripheral T cell clonotypes.

The source of this sequence is a man aged 18 to 29 with glioma. This chain links TRBV4-1 with TRBJ1-2; D gene unclear. The sample consisted of PBMCs, taken from a glioma patient whose treatment included an IDH1 peptide vaccine. The CDR3 DNA reads as TGCGCCAGCAGCCCTACCCCGGGAATTAACTATGGCTACACCTTC. It codes for CASSPTPGINYGYTF.